This is a list of T cell receptor beta chains from one sample in a study of T cell responses to AZD1222 COVID-19 vaccine. Clones were read by immunoSEQ multiplex PCR, and TCRdb kept only the in-frame ones, dropping some. The sample records about 180,000 clones, about 89% being singletons. The sequencing used peripheral blood, collected on day 0 of AZD1222 vaccination. These receptors were collected from an adult in good health. The CDR3 runs from the conserved cysteine through the conserved F or W. Each record gives: J gene, D gene, V gene, clone size, CDR3 protein, CDR3 DNA. D genes are given only for firm matches. Rows may omit the clone size; those that give it use once, few, many or a size class.

TRBJ2-1	TRBD2	TRBV24-1	NA	CATSDLSGGSYNEQFF	TGTGCCACCAGTGATCTGAGCGGGGGGTCCTACAATGAGCAGTTCTTC
TRBJ1-1	TRBD1	TRBV28	once	CASRETGRMNTEAFF	TGTGCCAGCAGAGAGACAGGGAGGATGAACACTGAAGCTTTCTTT
TRBJ2-6	NA	TRBV19	NA	CASSMPGFSGANVLTF	TGTGCCAGTAGTATGCCGGGGTTCTCTGGGGCCAACGTCCTGACTTTC
TRBJ2-1	TRBD2	TRBV9	NA	CASSVNLAGRHNEQFF	TGTGCCAGCAGCGTAAATCTAGCGGGAAGGCACAATGAGCAGTTCTTC
TRBJ2-1	NA	TRBV15	once	CATSRDAWNEQFF	TGTGCCACCAGCAGGGACGCCTGGAATGAGCAGTTCTTC
TRBJ1-5	TRBD1	TRBV2	NA	CASSATGGSNQPQHF	TGTGCCAGCAGTGCGACAGGGGGAAGCAATCAGCCCCAGCATTTT
TRBJ1-5	TRBD1	TRBV6-2/TRBV6-3	NA	CASSPDREGNQPQHF	TGTGCCAGCAGCCCGGACAGGGAAGGTAATCAGCCCCAGCATTTT
TRBJ2-7	TRBD1	TRBV28	NA	CASSSYGQGAPYEQYF	TGTGCCAGCAGTTCGTATGGACAGGGGGCCCCCTACGAGCAGTACTTC
TRBJ2-6	NA	TRBV5-1	NA	CASSNNREAGANVLTF	TGCGCCAGCAGCAACAACAGGGAAGCTGGGGCCAACGTCCTGACTTTC
TRBJ2-5	NA	TRBV7-7	NA	CASSPVGTGRETQYF	TGTGCTAGCAGCCCCGTGGGCACAGGGCGAGAGACCCAGTACTTC
TRBJ1-1	NA	TRBV18	once	CASSPREITEAFF	TGTGCCAGCTCACCACGTGAAATCACTGAAGCTTTCTTT